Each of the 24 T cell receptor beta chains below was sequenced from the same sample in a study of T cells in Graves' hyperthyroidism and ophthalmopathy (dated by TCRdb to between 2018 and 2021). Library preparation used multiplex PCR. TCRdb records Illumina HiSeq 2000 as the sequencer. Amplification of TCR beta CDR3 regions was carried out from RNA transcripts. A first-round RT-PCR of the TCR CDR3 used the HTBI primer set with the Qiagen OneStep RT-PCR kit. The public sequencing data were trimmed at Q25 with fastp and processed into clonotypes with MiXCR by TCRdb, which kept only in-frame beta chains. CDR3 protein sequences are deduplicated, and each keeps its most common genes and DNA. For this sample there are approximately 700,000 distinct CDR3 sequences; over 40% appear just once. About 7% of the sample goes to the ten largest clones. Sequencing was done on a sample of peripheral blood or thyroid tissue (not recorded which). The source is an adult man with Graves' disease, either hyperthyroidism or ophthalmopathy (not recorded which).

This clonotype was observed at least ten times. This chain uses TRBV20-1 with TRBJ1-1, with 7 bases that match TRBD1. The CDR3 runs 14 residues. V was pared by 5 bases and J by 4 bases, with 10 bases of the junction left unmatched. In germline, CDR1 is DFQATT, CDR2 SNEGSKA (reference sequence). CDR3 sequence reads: CSAGTDREGTEAFF. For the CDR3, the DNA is TGCAGTGCTGGGACAGACCGAGAGGGCACTGAAGCTTTCTTT.

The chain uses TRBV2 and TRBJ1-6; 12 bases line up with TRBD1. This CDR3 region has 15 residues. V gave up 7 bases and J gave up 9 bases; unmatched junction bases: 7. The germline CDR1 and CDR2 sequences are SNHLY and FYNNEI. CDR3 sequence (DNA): TGTGCCAGCAATTCCGGGACAGGGGGCGGTTCACCCCTCCACTTT. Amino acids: CASNSGTGGGSPLHF. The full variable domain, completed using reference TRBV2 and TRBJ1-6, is EPEVTQTPSHQVTQMGQEVILRCVPISNHLYFYWYRQILGQKVEFLVSFYNNEISEKSEIFDDQFSVERPDGSNFTLKIRSTKLEDSAMYFCASNSGTGGGSPLHFGNGTRLTVT.

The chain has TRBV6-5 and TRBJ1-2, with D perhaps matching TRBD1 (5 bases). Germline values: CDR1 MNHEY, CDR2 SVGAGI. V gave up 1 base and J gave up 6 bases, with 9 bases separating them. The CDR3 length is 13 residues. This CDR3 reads CASSYWGLDGYTF. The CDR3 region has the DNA TGTGCCAGCAGTTACTGGGGACTAGATGGCTACACCTTC.

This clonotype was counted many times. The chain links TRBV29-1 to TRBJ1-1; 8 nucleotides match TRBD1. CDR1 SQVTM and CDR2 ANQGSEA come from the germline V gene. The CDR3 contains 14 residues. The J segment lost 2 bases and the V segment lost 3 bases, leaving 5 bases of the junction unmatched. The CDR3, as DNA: TGCAGCGTTGACGGACAGGGAATAAACACTGAAGCTTTCTTT. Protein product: CSVDGQGINTEAFF.

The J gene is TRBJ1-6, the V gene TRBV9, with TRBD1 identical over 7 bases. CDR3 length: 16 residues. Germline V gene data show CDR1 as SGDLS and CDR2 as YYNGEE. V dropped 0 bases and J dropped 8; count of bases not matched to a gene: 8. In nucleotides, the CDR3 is TGTGCCAGCAGCGTAGGACAGGGTGGGTTGGATTCACCCCTCCACTTT. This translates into CASSVGQGGLDSPLHF.

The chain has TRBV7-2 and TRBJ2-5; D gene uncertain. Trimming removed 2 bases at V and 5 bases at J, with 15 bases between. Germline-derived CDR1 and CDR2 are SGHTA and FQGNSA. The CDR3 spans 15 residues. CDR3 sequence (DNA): TGTGCCAGCAGCTTATTCTCCGACGTCGGGGAGACCCAGTACTTC. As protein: CASSLFSDVGETQYF.

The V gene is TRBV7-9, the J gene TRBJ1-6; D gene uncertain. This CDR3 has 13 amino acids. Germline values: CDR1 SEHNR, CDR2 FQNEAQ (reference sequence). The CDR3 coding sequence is TGTGCTAGAGATCGGCCAGATAATTCACCCCTCCACTTT. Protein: CARDRPDNSPLHF.

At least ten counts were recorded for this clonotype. The DNA of the CDR3 is TGTGCCAGCAGCGAGACGTTGGGGAGAGATAATGAAAAACTGTTTTTT. Translation gives CASSETLGRDNEKLFF. V is TRBV7-9 and J is TRBJ1-4; D is uncertain. The V end was cut by 5 bases, the J end by 4 bases, with 17 bases between. The CDR3 is 16 amino acids. Germline values: CDR1 SEHNR, CDR2 FQNEAQ (reference sequence).

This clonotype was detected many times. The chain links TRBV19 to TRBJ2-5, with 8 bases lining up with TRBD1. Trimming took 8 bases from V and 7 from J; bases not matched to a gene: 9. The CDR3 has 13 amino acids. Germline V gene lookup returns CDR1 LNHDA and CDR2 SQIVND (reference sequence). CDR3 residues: CASRTGWGWTQYF. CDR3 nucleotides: TGTGCCAGTCGGACAGGGTGGGGGTGGACCCAGTACTTC.

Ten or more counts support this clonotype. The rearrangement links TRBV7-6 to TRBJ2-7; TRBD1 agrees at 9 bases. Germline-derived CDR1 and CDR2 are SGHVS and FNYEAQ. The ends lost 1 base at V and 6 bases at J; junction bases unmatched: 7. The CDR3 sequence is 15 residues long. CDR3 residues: CASSLVPGQGSEQYF. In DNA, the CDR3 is TGTGCCAGCAGCTTAGTCCCGGGACAGGGTAGCGAGCAGTACTTC.

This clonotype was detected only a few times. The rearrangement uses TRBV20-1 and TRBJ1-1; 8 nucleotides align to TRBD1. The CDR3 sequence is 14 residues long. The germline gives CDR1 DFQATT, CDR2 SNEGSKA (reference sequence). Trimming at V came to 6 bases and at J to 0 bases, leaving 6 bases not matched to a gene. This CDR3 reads CSASRDRMNTEAFF. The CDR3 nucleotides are TGCAGTGCGAGCCGGGACAGGATGAACACTGAAGCTTTCTTT.

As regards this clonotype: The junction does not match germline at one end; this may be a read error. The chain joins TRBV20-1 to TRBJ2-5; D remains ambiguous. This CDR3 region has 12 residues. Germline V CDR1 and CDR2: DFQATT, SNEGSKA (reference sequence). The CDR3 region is CSARGWVETQHF. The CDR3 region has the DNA TGCAGTGCTAGGGGGTGGGTGGAGACCCAGCACTTC.

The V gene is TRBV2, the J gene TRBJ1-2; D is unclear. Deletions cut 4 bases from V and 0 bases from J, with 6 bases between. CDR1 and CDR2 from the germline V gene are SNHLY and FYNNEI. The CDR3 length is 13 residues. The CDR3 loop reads CASSVAANYGYTF. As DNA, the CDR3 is TGTGCCAGCAGTGTCGCAGCTAACTATGGCTACACCTTC.

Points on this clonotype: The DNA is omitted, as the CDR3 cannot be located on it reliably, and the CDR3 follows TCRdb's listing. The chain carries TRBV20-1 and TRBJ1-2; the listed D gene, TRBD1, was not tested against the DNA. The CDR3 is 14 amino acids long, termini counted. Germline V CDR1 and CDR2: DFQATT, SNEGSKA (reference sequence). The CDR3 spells CSAIPQGANYGCTF.

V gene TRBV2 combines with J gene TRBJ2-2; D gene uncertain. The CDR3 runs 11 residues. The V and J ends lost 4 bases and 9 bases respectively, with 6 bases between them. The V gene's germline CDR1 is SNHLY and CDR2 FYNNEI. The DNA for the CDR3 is TGTGCCAGCAGTGCGTCCCGGGAGCTGTTTTTT. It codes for CASSASRELFF.

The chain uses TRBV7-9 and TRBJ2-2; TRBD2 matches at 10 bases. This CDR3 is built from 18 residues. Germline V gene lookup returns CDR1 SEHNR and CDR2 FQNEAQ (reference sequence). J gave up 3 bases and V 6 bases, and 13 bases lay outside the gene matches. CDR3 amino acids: CASSRERGGRVDTGELFF. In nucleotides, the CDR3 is TGTGCCAGCAGTCGAGAGCGGGGGGGCCGGGTGGACACCGGGGAGCTGTTTTTT.

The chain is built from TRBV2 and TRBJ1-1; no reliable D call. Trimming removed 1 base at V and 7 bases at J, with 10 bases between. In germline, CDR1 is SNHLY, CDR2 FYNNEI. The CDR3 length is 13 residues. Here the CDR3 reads CASSEGMAGEAFF. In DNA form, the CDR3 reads TGTGCCAGCAGTGAAGGAATGGCGGGTGAAGCTTTCTTT.

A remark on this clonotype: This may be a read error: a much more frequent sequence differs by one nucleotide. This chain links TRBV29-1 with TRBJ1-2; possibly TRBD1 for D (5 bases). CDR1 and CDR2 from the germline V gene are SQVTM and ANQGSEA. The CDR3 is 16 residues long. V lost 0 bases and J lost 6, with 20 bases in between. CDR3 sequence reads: CSVEEGPAGKGDGYTF. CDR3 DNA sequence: TGCAGCGTTGAAGAAGGGCCAGCAGGGAAGGGCGATGGCTACACCTTC.

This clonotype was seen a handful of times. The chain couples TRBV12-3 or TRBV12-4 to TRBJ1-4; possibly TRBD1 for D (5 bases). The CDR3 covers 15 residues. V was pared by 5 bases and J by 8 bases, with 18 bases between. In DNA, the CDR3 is TGTGCCAGCAGTGAGACTGACAGACCCCAGGAAAAACTGTTTTTT. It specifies CASSETDRPQEKLFF.

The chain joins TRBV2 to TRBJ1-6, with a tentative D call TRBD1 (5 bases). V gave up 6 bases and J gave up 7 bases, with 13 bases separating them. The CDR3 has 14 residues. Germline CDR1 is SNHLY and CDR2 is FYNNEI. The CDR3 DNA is TGTGCCAGCAGCCAACTGGGGGGGAATTCACCCCTCCACTTT. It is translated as CASSQLGGNSPLHF.

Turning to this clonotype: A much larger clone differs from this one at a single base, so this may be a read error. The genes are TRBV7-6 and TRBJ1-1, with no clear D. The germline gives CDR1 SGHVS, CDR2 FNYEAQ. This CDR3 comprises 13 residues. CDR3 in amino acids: CASSPRLDTGAFF. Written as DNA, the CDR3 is TGTGCCAGCAGCCCCCGGCTAGACACTGGAGCTTTCTTT.

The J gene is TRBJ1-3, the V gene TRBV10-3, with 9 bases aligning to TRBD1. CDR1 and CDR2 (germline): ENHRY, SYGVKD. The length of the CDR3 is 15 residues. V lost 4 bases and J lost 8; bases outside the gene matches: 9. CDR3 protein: CAISGQGDRGYTIYF. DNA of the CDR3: TGTGCCATCAGTGGACAGGGGGATCGGGGCTACACCATATATTTT.

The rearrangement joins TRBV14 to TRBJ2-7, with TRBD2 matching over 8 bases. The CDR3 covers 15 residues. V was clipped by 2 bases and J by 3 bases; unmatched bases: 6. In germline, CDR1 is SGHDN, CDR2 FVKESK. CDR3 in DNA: TGTGCCAGCAGCCAATTCCTAGCGGGCGACTACGAGCAGTACTTC. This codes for CASSQFLAGDYEQYF.

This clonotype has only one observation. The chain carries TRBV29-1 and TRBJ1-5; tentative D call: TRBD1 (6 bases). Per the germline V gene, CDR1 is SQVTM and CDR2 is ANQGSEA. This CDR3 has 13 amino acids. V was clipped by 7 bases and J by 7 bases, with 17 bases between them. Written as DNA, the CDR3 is TGCAGCGCCCGAGTACAGGGTGAGCAGCCCCAGCATTTT. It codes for CSARVQGEQPQHF.